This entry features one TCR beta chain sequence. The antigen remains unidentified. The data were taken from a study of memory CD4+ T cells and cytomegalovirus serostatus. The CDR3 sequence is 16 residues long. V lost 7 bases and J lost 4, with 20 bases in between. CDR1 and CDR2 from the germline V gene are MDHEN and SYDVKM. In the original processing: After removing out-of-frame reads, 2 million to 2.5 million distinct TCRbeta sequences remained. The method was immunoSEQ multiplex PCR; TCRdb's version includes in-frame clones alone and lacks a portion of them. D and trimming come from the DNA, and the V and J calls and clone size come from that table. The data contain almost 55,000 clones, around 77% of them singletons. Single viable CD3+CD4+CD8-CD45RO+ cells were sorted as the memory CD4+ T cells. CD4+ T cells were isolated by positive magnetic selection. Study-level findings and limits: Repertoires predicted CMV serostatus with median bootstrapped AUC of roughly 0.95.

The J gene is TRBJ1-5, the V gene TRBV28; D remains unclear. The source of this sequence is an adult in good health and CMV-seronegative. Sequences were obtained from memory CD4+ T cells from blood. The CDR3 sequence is CASTPIATVRNQPQHF. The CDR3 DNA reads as TGTGCCAGCACACCCATCGCAACAGTCCGTAATCAGCCCCAGCATTTT.